This is a list of T cell receptor beta chains from one sample in a study of T-cell reconstitution after alpha-beta-depleted transplantation in children. Each CDR3 protein is one row after TCRdb ran MiXCR on the PCR reads. The sample has approximately 270,000 distinct CDR3 sequences, 9.9% seen once. The specimen comprised PBMCs from the stem cell graft donor, sampled from the stem cell graft. All receptors derive from a human donor who donated a stem cell graft to a child with SCID. Both conserved end residues are part of each CDR3. A D gene is named only where the DNA matches it firmly. Clone size, where shown, is once, few, many, or a class for clones that have expanded.

D gene: -; J gene: TRBJ2-2; V gene: TRBV5-8; clone size: once; CDR3 DNA: TGTGCCAGCAAGCCGTCCAGGGTAGGCGGGGAGCTGTTTTTT; CDR3 protein: CASKPSRVGGELFF
D gene: TRBD1; J gene: TRBJ2-3; V gene: TRBV6-1; clone size: few; CDR3 DNA: TGTGCCAGCAGTCGGGGGACAGGGGGATTCACAGATACGCAGTATTTT; CDR3 protein: CASSRGTGGFTDTQYF
D gene: TRBD1; J gene: TRBJ2-3; V gene: TRBV7-6; clone size: -; CDR3 DNA: TGTGCCAGCAGCTCGCCCCCGGGACAGGGCTATACGCAGTATTTT; CDR3 protein: CASSSPPGQGYTQYF
D gene: -; J gene: TRBJ1-1; V gene: TRBV4-2; clone size: few; CDR3 DNA: TGTGCCAGCAGCCAAGACCAAGGGGCGCTGGGGACTGAAGCTTTCTTT; CDR3 protein: CASSQDQGALGTEAFF
D gene: TRBD1; J gene: TRBJ2-7; V gene: TRBV4-1; clone size: few; CDR3 DNA: TGCGCCAGCAGACCCAGGACAGGGAGGACGTCGGACGAGCAGTACTTC; CDR3 protein: CASRPRTGRTSDEQYF
D gene: -; J gene: TRBJ2-3; V gene: TRBV7-9; clone size: few; CDR3 DNA: TGTGCCAGCAGCCCGCCTACTAGCACAGATACGCAGTATTTT; CDR3 protein: CASSPPTSTDTQYF
D gene: TRBD1; J gene: TRBJ2-2; V gene: TRBV4-1; clone size: many; CDR3 DNA: TGCGCCAGCAGCGGTCATACAGGGGGCCGTAACACCGGGGAGCTGTTTTTT; CDR3 protein: CASSGHTGGRNTGELFF
D gene: -; J gene: TRBJ2-7; V gene: TRBV12-3/TRBV12-4; clone size: -; CDR3 DNA: TGTGCCAGCAGTTTCGAGGACCGTGGCTACGAGCAGTACTTC; CDR3 protein: CASSFEDRGYEQYF
D gene: -; J gene: TRBJ2-7; V gene: TRBV27; clone size: few; CDR3 DNA: TGTGCCAGCAGTTTATCGGGGGGCGCGAGGGAGCAGTACTTC; CDR3 protein: CASSLSGGAREQYF
D gene: -; J gene: TRBJ1-6; V gene: TRBV18; clone size: -; CDR3 DNA: TGTGCCAGCTCACCGGATAGCTCCTATAATTCACCCCTCCACTTT; CDR3 protein: CASSPDSSYNSPLHF
D gene: TRBD2; J gene: TRBJ2-3; V gene: TRBV5-1; clone size: few; CDR3 DNA: TGCGCCAGCAGTCTAGCGGGGGACCGCACAGATACGCAGTATTTT; CDR3 protein: CASSLAGDRTDTQYF
D gene: TRBD2; J gene: TRBJ2-7; V gene: TRBV9; clone size: many; CDR3 DNA: TGTGCCAGCAGCACCACTAGCGGGGCCCACGAGCAGTACTTC; CDR3 protein: CASSTTSGAHEQYF
D gene: -; J gene: TRBJ2-7; V gene: TRBV7-6; clone size: few; CDR3 DNA: TGTGCCAGCAGCTTAAAGCTGGGGACGTACGAGCAGTACTTC; CDR3 protein: CASSLKLGTYEQYF
D gene: TRBD1; J gene: TRBJ2-7; V gene: TRBV27; clone size: few; CDR3 DNA: TGTGCCAGCAGTTTATCGGGACAGGGGGGGAACGAGCAGTACTTC; CDR3 protein: CASSLSGQGGNEQYF
D gene: -; J gene: TRBJ1-1; V gene: TRBV5-4; clone size: few; CDR3 DNA: TGTGCCAGCAGCTTGGAGGCGGGGCTGAACACTGAAGCTTTCTTT; CDR3 protein: CASSLEAGLNTEAFF
D gene: -; J gene: TRBJ2-3; V gene: TRBV4-1; clone size: -; CDR3 DNA: TGCGCCAGCAGCCAAGATCAGGGCCCACCAGATACGCAGTATTTT; CDR3 protein: CASSQDQGPPDTQYF
D gene: -; J gene: TRBJ2-1; V gene: TRBV20-1; clone size: few; CDR3 DNA: TGCAGTGCGAAGAGCTTATCGGGCTTAAGCAATGAGCAGTTCTTC; CDR3 protein: CSAKSLSGLSNEQFF
D gene: TRBD2; J gene: TRBJ2-7; V gene: TRBV4-2; clone size: -; CDR3 DNA: TGTGCCAGCAGCCAAGATTTGCGGGGGGCCCCATACGAGCAGTACTTC; CDR3 protein: CASSQDLRGAPYEQYF
D gene: -; J gene: TRBJ2-1; V gene: TRBV7-2; clone size: many; CDR3 DNA: TGTGCCAGCAGCTTAGGCTTGGGGGTGGGCAATGAGCAGTTCTTC; CDR3 protein: CASSLGLGVGNEQFF
D gene: -; J gene: TRBJ2-2; V gene: TRBV5-1; clone size: few; CDR3 DNA: TGCACCTCACGAGGGGGGTTCACCGGGGAGCTGTTTTTT; CDR3 protein: CTSRGGFTGELFF
D gene: -; J gene: TRBJ2-3; V gene: TRBV7-9; clone size: few; CDR3 DNA: TGTGCCAGCATTGTACTCGGCAGCACAGATACGCAGTATTTT; CDR3 protein: CASIVLGSTDTQYF
D gene: -; J gene: TRBJ2-1; V gene: TRBV5-1; clone size: -; CDR3 DNA: TGCGCCAGCAGCTCGGGGGTAGACAATGAGCAGTTCTTC; CDR3 protein: CASSSGVDNEQFF
D gene: -; J gene: TRBJ2-3; V gene: TRBV2; clone size: many; CDR3 DNA: TGTGCCAGCAGCACTTTAGATACGCAGTATTTT; CDR3 protein: CASSTLDTQYF
D gene: TRBD2; J gene: TRBJ2-2; V gene: TRBV2; clone size: many; CDR3 DNA: TGTGCCAGCAAGGCGGGGGACCACACCGGGGAGCTGTTTTTT; CDR3 protein: CASKAGDHTGELFF
D gene: -; J gene: TRBJ2-2; V gene: TRBV12-3/TRBV12-4; clone size: -; CDR3 DNA: TGTGCCAGCACCAAACTCCAAGCGGACACCGGGGAGCTGTTTTTT; CDR3 protein: CASTKLQADTGELFF
D gene: TRBD1; J gene: TRBJ1-6; V gene: TRBV10-3; clone size: -; CDR3 DNA: TGTGCCATCAGTGAGGGGACAGTTAATTCACCCCTCCACTTT; CDR3 protein: CAISEGTVNSPLHF
D gene: -; J gene: TRBJ2-7; V gene: TRBV4-2; clone size: few; CDR3 DNA: TGTGCCAGCAGCCAAGATTTGGCAGTCTCCTACGAGCAGTACTTC; CDR3 protein: CASSQDLAVSYEQYF
D gene: TRBD1; J gene: TRBJ1-1; V gene: TRBV10-2; clone size: few; CDR3 DNA: TGCGCCACCTCCTTGGACAGGGGCACTGAAGCTTTCTTT; CDR3 protein: CATSLDRGTEAFF
D gene: -; J gene: TRBJ2-1; V gene: TRBV12-5; clone size: few; CDR3 DNA: TGTGCTAGTGGTTTCTGGGGTGGGGCCAACCAGCAGTTCTTC; CDR3 protein: CASGFWGGANQQFF
D gene: TRBD2; J gene: TRBJ2-2; V gene: TRBV12-3/TRBV12-4; clone size: few; CDR3 DNA: TGTGCCAGCAGTCGGACTAGCGGGGGGGTAGTCGGGGAGCTGTTTTTT; CDR3 protein: CASSRTSGGVVGELFF
D gene: -; J gene: TRBJ1-1; V gene: TRBV12-3/TRBV12-4; clone size: few; CDR3 DNA: TGTGCCAGCAGTCCCGAGGCGTCTGAAGCTTTCTTT; CDR3 protein: CASSPEASEAFF
D gene: -; J gene: TRBJ2-7; V gene: TRBV18; clone size: -; CDR3 DNA: TGTGCCAGCTCACCACCGGCGGACGGGGTATACGAGCAGTACTTC; CDR3 protein: CASSPPADGVYEQYF
D gene: -; J gene: TRBJ2-1; V gene: TRBV7-2; clone size: few; CDR3 DNA: TGTGCCAGCAGCCCTGAGGCCTCCTACAATGAGCAGTTCTTC; CDR3 protein: CASSPEASYNEQFF
D gene: TRBD1; J gene: TRBJ2-7; V gene: TRBV12-3/TRBV12-4; clone size: -; CDR3 DNA: TGTGCCAGCAACCGGGGACAGGGGGCGAGGGAGCAGTACTTC; CDR3 protein: CASNRGQGAREQYF
D gene: -; J gene: TRBJ2-2; V gene: TRBV12-3/TRBV12-4; clone size: many; CDR3 DNA: TGTGCCAGCAGTCCGAAAGGGTCGGCCACCGGGGAGCTGTTTTTT; CDR3 protein: CASSPKGSATGELFF
D gene: -; J gene: TRBJ2-7; V gene: TRBV27; clone size: -; CDR3 DNA: TGTGCCAGCAGGATAGGGACGTTTGCCTACGAGCAGTACTTC; CDR3 protein: CASRIGTFAYEQYF
D gene: TRBD1; J gene: TRBJ2-5; V gene: TRBV12-3/TRBV12-4; clone size: -; CDR3 DNA: TGTGCCAGCAGAGCTCCGGGACAGGGTAGGACCCAGTACTTC; CDR3 protein: CASRAPGQGRTQYF
D gene: -; J gene: TRBJ2-7; V gene: TRBV7-9; clone size: -; CDR3 DNA: TGTGCCAGCAGCTTTATCCTCTCCTACGAGCAGTACTTC; CDR3 protein: CASSFILSYEQYF
D gene: -; J gene: TRBJ1-5; V gene: TRBV7-8; clone size: many; CDR3 DNA: TGTGCCAGCAGCGACCGAGGGGTCGGCCAGCCCCAGCATTTT; CDR3 protein: CASSDRGVGQPQHF
D gene: -; J gene: TRBJ1-3; V gene: TRBV10-3; clone size: few; CDR3 DNA: TGTGCCATCAGTGAAAGGGCTACCATATATTTT; CDR3 protein: CAISERATIYF
D gene: -; J gene: TRBJ2-3; V gene: TRBV6-5; clone size: few; CDR3 DNA: TGTGCCAGCAGTTGGGGAGCCGGGACACGGAGCACAGATACGCAGTATTTT; CDR3 protein: CASSWGAGTRSTDTQYF
D gene: TRBD1; J gene: TRBJ1-4; V gene: TRBV12-3/TRBV12-4; clone size: many; CDR3 DNA: TGTGCCAGCAGTCCAGGACAGGGTAGGGATGAAAAACTGTTTTTT; CDR3 protein: CASSPGQGRDEKLFF
D gene: TRBD1; J gene: TRBJ1-2; V gene: TRBV7-8; clone size: many; CDR3 DNA: TGTGCCAGCAGCCGTCCAGGGGGCTATGGCTACACCTTC; CDR3 protein: CASSRPGGYGYTF
D gene: -; J gene: TRBJ1-5; V gene: TRBV3-1; clone size: many; CDR3 DNA: TGTGCCAGCAGCCAAGAGGTGGGCAATCAGCCCCAGCATTTT; CDR3 protein: CASSQEVGNQPQHF
D gene: TRBD1; J gene: TRBJ2-7; V gene: TRBV15; clone size: few; CDR3 DNA: TGTGCCACCAGCCTGGGACAGGACTCCTACGAGCAGTACTTC; CDR3 protein: CATSLGQDSYEQYF
D gene: -; J gene: TRBJ2-1; V gene: TRBV5-1; clone size: -; CDR3 DNA: TGCGCCAGCAGCTCCGAGGGTCGGTACAATGAGCAGTTCTTC; CDR3 protein: CASSSEGRYNEQFF
D gene: -; J gene: TRBJ1-3; V gene: TRBV12-3/TRBV12-4; clone size: many; CDR3 DNA: TGTGCCAGCAGCTTAACGTCTGGAAACACCATATATTTT; CDR3 protein: CASSLTSGNTIYF
D gene: -; J gene: TRBJ1-5; V gene: TRBV14; clone size: -; CDR3 DNA: TGTGCCAGCAGCCAGCGGGGGAGCAATCAGCCCCAGCATTTT; CDR3 protein: CASSQRGSNQPQHF
D gene: -; J gene: TRBJ2-5; V gene: TRBV12-3/TRBV12-4; clone size: many; CDR3 DNA: TGTGCCAGCAGAGCCGGGAGCAAAGAGACCCAGTACTTC; CDR3 protein: CASRAGSKETQYF
D gene: TRBD1; J gene: TRBJ1-1; V gene: TRBV19; clone size: -; CDR3 DNA: TGTGCCAGTAGTATACTGGACAGGGAGAACACTGAAGCTTTCTTT; CDR3 protein: CASSILDRENTEAFF
D gene: -; J gene: TRBJ2-3; V gene: TRBV15; clone size: -; CDR3 DNA: TGTGCCACCAGCTCCCGGACGGAGCCTAAGCAGTATTTT; CDR3 protein: CATSSRTEPKQYF
D gene: TRBD2; J gene: TRBJ2-1; V gene: TRBV6-5; clone size: -; CDR3 DNA: TGTGCCAGCAGGGGGATTAGCGGGGGGGCCCTCAATAACTTC; CDR3 protein: CASRGISGGALNNF
D gene: -; J gene: TRBJ2-1; V gene: TRBV19; clone size: many; CDR3 DNA: TGTGCCAGTAGTACCTTCGGGGGCAATGAGCAGTTCTTC; CDR3 protein: CASSTFGGNEQFF
D gene: TRBD1; J gene: TRBJ1-1; V gene: TRBV6-1; clone size: few; CDR3 DNA: TGTGCCAGCCACGGACAGGGACAGAACACTGAAGCTTTCTTT; CDR3 protein: CASHGQGQNTEAFF